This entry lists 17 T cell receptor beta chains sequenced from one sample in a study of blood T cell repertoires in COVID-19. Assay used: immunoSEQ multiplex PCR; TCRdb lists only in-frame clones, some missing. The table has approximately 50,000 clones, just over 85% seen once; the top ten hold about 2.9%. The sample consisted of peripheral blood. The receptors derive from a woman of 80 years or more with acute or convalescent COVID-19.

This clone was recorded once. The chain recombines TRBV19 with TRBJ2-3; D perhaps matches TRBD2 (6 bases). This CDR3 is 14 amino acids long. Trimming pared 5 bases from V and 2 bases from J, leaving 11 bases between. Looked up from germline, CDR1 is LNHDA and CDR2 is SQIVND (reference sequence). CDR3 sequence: CASSSGTYTDTQYF. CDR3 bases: TGTGCCAGTAGTTCCGGGACTTACACAGATACGCAGTATTTT.

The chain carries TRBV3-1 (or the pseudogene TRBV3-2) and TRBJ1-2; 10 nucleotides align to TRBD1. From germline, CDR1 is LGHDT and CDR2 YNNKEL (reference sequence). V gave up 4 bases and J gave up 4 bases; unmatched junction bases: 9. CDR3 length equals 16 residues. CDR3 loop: CASSLKPGQGIYGYTF. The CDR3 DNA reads TGTGCCAGCAGCCTCAAACCGGGACAGGGGATCTATGGCTACACCTTC.

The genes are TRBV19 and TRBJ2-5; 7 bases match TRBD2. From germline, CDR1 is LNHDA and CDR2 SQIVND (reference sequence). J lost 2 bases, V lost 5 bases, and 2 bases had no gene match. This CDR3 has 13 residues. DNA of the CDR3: TGTGCCAGTAGTTGGGGGGGGCAAGAGACCCAGTACTTC. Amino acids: CASSWGGQETQYF.

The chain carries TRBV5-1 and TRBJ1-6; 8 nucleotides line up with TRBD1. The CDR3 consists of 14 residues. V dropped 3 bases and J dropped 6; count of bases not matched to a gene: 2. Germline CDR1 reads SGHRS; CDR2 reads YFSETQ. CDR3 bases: TGCGCCAGCAGCTCGGGACAGGCTAATTCACCCCTCCACTTT. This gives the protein CASSSGQANSPLHF. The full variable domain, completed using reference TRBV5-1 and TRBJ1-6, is KAGVTQTPRYLIKTRGQQVTLSCSPISGHRSVSWYQQTPGQGLQFLFEYFSETQRNKGNFPGRFSGRQFSNSRSEMNVSTLELGDSALYLCASSSGQANSPLHFGNGTRLTVT.

CDR3 nucleotide sequence: TGTGCCATCAGTGAGTCACAGGGGGCAAAAACCGGGGAGCTGTTTTTT. Its translation is CAISESQGAKTGELFF. The chain employs TRBV10-3 and TRBJ2-2, with TRBD1 matching over 9 bases. V gave up 0 bases and J gave up 5 bases; unmatched junction bases: 4. Germline V gives CDR1 ENHRY, CDR2 SYGVKD. This CDR3 spans 16 amino acids.

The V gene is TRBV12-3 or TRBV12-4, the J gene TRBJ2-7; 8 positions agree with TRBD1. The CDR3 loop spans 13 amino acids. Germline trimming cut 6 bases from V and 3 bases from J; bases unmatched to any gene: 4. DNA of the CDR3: TGTGCCAGCAGGGGGACAGGTTTCTACGAGCAGTACTTC. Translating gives CASRGTGFYEQYF.

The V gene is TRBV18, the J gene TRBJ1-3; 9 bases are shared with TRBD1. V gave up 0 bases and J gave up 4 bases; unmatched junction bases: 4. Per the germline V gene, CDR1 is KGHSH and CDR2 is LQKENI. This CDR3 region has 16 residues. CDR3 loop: CASSPPDRGSGNTIYF. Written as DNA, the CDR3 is TGTGCCAGCTCACCACCGGACAGGGGATCCGGAAACACCATATATTTT.

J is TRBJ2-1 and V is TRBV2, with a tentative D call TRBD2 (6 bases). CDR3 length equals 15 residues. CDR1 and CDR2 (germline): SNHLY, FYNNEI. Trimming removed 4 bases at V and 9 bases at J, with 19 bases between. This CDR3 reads CASSGGGTLKGEQFF. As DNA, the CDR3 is TGTGCCAGCAGTGGAGGAGGGACTCTTAAGGGTGAGCAGTTCTTC.

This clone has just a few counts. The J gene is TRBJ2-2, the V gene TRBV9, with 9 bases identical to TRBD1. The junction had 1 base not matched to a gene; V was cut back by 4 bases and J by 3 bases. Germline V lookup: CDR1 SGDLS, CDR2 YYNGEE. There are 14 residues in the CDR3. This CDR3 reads CASSWTGDTGELFF. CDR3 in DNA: TGTGCCAGCAGCTGGACAGGGGACACCGGGGAGCTGTTTTTT.

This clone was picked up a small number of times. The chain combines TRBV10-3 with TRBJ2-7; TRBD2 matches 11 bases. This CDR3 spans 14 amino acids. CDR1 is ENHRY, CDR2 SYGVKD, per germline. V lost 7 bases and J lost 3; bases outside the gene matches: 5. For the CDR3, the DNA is TGTGCCATCACCCCCGGGACTAGCGGCTACGAGCAGTACTTC. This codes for CAITPGTSGYEQYF.

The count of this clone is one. The chain's CDR3 is CASSYGTINTGELFF. In DNA, the CDR3 is TGTGCCAGCAGCTATGGGACAATTAACACCGGGGAGCTGTTTTTT. The rearrangement uses TRBV3-1 (or the pseudogene TRBV3-2) and TRBJ2-2, with a tentative D call TRBD1 (6 bases). V lost 5 bases to trimming and J lost 2 bases, with 12 bases between them. The germline gives CDR1 LGHDT, CDR2 YNNKEL (reference sequence). CDR3 length: 15 residues.

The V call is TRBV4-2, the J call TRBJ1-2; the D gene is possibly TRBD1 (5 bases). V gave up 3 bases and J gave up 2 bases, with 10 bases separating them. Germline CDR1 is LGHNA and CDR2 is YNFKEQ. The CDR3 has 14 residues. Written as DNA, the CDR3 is TGTGCCAGCAGCCACGGGACTGAGAACTATGGCTACACCTTC. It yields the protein CASSHGTENYGYTF.

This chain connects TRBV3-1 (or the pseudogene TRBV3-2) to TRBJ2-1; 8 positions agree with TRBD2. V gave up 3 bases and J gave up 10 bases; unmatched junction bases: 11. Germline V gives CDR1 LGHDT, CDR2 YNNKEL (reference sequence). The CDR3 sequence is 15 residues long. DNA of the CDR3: TGTGCCAGCAGCCAGGATACTAGCGGTGTGTGGGAGCAGTTCTTC. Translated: CASSQDTSGVWEQFF.

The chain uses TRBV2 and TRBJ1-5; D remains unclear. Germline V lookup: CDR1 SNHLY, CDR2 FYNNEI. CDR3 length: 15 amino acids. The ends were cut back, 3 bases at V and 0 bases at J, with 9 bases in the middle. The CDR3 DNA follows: TGTGCCAGCAGTGAGAGTGTAGTTAGCAATCAGCCCCAGCATTTT. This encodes CASSESVVSNQPQHF.

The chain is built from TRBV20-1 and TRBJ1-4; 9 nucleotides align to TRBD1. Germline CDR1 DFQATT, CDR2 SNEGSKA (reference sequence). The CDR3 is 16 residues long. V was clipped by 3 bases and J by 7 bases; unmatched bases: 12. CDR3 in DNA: TGCAGTGCTAGTTCTAGGACAGGGGCAGTGGGTGAAAAACTGTTTTTT. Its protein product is CSASSRTGAVGEKLFF.

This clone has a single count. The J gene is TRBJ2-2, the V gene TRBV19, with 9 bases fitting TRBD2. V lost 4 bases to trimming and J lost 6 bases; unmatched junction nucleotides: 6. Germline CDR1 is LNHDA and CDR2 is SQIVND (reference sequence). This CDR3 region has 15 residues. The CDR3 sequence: CASSTLAGNAGELFF. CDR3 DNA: TGTGCCAGTAGTACTCTAGCGGGGAATGCCGGGGAGCTGTTTTTT. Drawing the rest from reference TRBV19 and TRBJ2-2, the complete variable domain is DGGITQSPKYLFRKEGQNVTLSCEQNLNHDAMYWYRQDPGQGLRLIYYSQIVNDFQKGDIAEGYSVSREKKESFPLTVTSAQKNPTAFYLCASSTLAGNAGELFFGEGSRLTVL.

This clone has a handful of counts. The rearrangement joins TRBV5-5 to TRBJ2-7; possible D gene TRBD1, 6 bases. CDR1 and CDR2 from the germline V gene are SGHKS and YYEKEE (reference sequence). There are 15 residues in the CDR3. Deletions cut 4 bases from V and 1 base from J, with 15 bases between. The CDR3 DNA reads TGTGCCAGCAGCAGCCGGGACACTAAATCCTACGAGCAGTACTTC. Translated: CASSSRDTKSYEQYF.